The T cell receptor (beta chain) under discussion was sequenced for a study of T cells after yellow fever vaccination. At the level of the study: The authors prepared low-cell-number fractions using SMART-Seq v4 Ultra Low Input.

Comment on this clonotype: Its antigen is unknown.

Study-level findings and limits: CD4 and CD8 compartments shared a small share of clonotypes, likely from convergent recombination.

Germline-derived CDR1 and CDR2 are SGHRS and YFSETQ. This CDR3 comprises 14 residues. V lost 0 bases and J 9 bases, leaving 13 bases between the germline ends. A process of 5'RACE template switching, which added a universal primer site and UMIs, was used to make TCR cDNA. TCRdb ran MiXCR on the 5' RACE reads and lists one entry per CDR3 protein. Here the sample spans 300,000 to 350,000 distinct CDR3 sequences, 3.5% to 5% being singletons. The chain is built from TRBV5-1 and TRBJ1-3; D is possibly TRBD1 (5 bases). This TCR was sampled from a man aged 18-30 years who received the YFV17D yellow fever vaccine. The sample here was PBMCs, taken 15 days after the yellow fever booster vaccination. This chain's CDR3 is CASSLEAGWATIYF. In nucleotides, the CDR3 is TGCGCCAGCAGCTTGGAAGCAGGGTGGGCCACCATATATTTT.